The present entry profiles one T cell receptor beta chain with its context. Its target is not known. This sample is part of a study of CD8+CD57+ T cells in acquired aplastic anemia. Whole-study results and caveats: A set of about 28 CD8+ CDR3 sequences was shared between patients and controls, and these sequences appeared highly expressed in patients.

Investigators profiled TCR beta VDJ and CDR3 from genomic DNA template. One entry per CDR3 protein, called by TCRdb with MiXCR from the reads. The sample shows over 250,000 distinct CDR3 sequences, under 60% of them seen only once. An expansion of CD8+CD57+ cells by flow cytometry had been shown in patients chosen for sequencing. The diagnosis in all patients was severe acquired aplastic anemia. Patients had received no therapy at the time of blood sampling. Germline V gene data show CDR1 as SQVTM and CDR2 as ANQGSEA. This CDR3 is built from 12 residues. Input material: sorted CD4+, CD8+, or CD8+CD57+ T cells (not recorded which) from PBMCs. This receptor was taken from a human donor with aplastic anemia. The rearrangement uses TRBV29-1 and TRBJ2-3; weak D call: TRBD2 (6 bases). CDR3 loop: CGWEAHTDTQYF. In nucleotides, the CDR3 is TGCGGGTGGGAGGCCCACACAGATACGCAGTATTTT.